This T cell receptor beta chain was captured by sequencing in a study of cytomegalovirus exposure and HLA in healthy donors. To note about this clone: Its antigen is still unknown.

The PCR ran on 60 Vbeta and 13 Jbeta primers. Profiling relied on immunoSEQ multiplex PCR, and the TCRdb table lists in-frame clones only, not all of them. The table records over 50,000 clones, 80% to 90% of them present only once. Unrecorded immune exposure was likely among donors, who were nominally healthy when sampled. Study results and limitations: It was assumed in the presence/absence analyses that sequencing depth was roughly uniform across donors. With high specificity and sensitivity, the classifier reportedly diagnosed cytomegalovirus status.

Trimming cost V 3 bases and J 6 bases; bases outside gene matches: 7. Germline V gene lookup returns CDR1 MNHNS and CDR2 SASEGT. This CDR3 is 15 amino acids long. Sequencing input: PBMCs. This clonotype was sampled from a man aged 18 to 30 in good health and CMV-seronegative. The V gene is TRBV6-1, the J gene TRBJ2-3, with 9 nucleotides matching TRBD2. The CDR3 spells CASSEYSGGQDTQYF. The CDR3, as DNA: TGTGCCAGCAGTGAGTATAGCGGGGGACAGGATACGCAGTATTTT.